This TCR beta chain was sequenced in a study of preoperative IRX-2 immunotherapy in early breast cancer (dated by TCRdb to 2018 to 2020). Receptor libraries were prepared by the immunoSEQ multiplex PCR assay. Here the immuneACCESS table is served through TCRdb, limited to in-frame sequences with V and J called. Missing clones are a known gap in these copies; in checked studies unresolved V genes cover under half, and the rest lacks a known reason. The sample table contains a few thousand clones; only one count was recorded for around three quarters of them. The top ten constitute 7% to 8% of the sample. On this clone: The antigen it binds to is not known. Per-base qualities were not stored, and no clone one base away is much larger.

Sample treatment or condition, as interpreted from the label and publication: preoperative locoregional IRX-2 cytokine immunotherapy. The samples were obtained from a phase Ib study that tested preoperative, locoregional IRX-2 cytokine immunotherapy meant to prime immune responses. The donors were early-stage breast cancer patients who were given IRX-2 prior to surgery. Counted from cysteine to phenylalanine, this CDR3 has 15 amino acids. Here the CDR3 DNA is all that survives: 45 bases in frame from base 1. The sequence derives from a human donor with breast cancer. In this chain, TRBV7-5 is recombined with TRBJ1-2. TRBV7-5 is assigned pseudogene status. Source: tumor tissue, taken after IRX-2 immunotherapy. The nucleotide sequence is given as TGTGCCAGCAGCTTAGTCTATACGGGTCCCAGTGGCTACACCTTC. The encoded protein is CASSLVYTGPSGYTF.